The 5 T cell receptor beta chains below all came from one sample that was sequenced in a study of blood T cells in healthy people across ages. Primed by a sample-barcoded 5' primer and a J-beta primer mix, a second PCR proceeded for about 7 to 12 cycles. TCRdb re-derived calls from the 5' RACE reads in MiXCR, one entry per CDR3 protein. This table has about 970,000 distinct CDR3 sequences, just over 50% appearing once. The sequencing sample was made of blood. Receptors originate from a woman in her sixties or seventies in good health.

This chain joins TRBV5-1 and TRBJ2-7, with unresolved D. V lost 0 bases to trimming and J lost 4 bases, with 14 bases between them. The CDR3 is 15 amino acids. CDR1 is SGHRS and CDR2 is YFSETQ in the germline V gene. The CDR3: CASSLVADRVYEQYF. The CDR3 DNA reads as TGCGCCAGCAGCTTGGTGGCGGATCGGGTTTACGAGCAGTACTTC.

V usage is TRBV6-2 or TRBV6-3 and J usage is TRBJ1-4; no clear D. Trimming left V 4 bases short and J 8 bases short, with 20 bases between. The V gene's germline CDR1 is MNHEY and CDR2 SVGEGT. This CDR3 contains 16 residues. The CDR3 region is CASSFTTTTLWEKLFF. The CDR3 region has the DNA TGTGCCAGCAGTTTTACAACAACGACCTTGTGGGAAAAACTGTTTTTT.

V is TRBV20-1 and J is TRBJ2-6, with D hard to call. The CDR3 sequence is 14 residues long. Germline V gene data show CDR1 as DFQATT and CDR2 as SNEGSKA (reference sequence). V dropped 5 bases and J dropped 0 bases, with 8 bases sitting between them. CDR3 in amino acids: CSAGYGSGANVLTF. The CDR3 DNA sequence: TGCAGTGCTGGTTATGGCTCTGGGGCCAACGTCCTGACTTTC.

Turning to this clonotype: Since a much larger clone is just one base distant, this may be a read error. This chain uses TRBV7-2 with TRBJ2-1; D tentatively fits TRBD1 or TRBD2 (5 bases each). This CDR3 has 16 amino acids. The germline CDR1 and CDR2 sequences are SGHTA and FQGNSA. This CDR3 is CASSLAGTVKTYEQFF. CDR3 in DNA: TGTGCCAGCAGCCTAGCAGGGACCGTGAAGACCTACGAGCAGTTCTTC.

This clonotype was recorded a few times. V and J are TRBV15 and TRBJ2-5; D uncertain. Per the germline V gene, CDR1 is LNHNV and CDR2 is YYDKDF (reference sequence). Deletions cut 1 base from V and 4 bases from J, with 10 bases between. The CDR3 length is 14 residues. For the CDR3, the DNA is TGTGCCACCAGCAGAGTGGGGAAGCGAGAGACCCAGTACTTC. Amino acid sequence: CATSRVGKRETQYF. The full variable domain, rest sourced from reference TRBV15 and TRBJ2-5, is DAMVIQNPRYQVTQFGKPVTLSCSQTLNHNVMYWYQQKSSQAPKLLFHYYDKDFNNEADTPDNFQSRRPNTSFCFLDIRSPGLGDTAMYLCATSRVGKRETQYFGPGTRLLVL.